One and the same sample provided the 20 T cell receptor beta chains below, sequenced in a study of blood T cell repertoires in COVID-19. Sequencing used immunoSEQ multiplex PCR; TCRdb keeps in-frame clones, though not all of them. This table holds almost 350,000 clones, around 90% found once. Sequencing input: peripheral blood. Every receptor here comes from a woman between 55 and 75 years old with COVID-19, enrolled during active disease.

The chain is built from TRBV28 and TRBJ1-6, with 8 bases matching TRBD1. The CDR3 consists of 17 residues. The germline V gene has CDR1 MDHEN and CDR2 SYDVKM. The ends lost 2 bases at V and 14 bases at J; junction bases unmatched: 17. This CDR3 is CASSLAYGWTGRSALHF. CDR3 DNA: TGTGCCAGCAGTTTAGCTTATGGATGGACAGGGAGGTCGGCCCTCCACTTT.

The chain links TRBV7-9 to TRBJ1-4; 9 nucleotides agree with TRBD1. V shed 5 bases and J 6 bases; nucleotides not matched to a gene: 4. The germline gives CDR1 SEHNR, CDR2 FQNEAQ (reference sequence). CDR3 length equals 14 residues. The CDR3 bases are TGTGCCAGCAGCCTACAGGGGGCATATGAAAAACTGTTTTTT. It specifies CASSLQGAYEKLFF. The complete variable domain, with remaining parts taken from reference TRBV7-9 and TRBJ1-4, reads DTGVSQNPRHKITKRGQNVTFRCDPISEHNRLYWYRQTLGQGPEFLTYFQNEAQLEKSRLLSDRFSAERPKGSFSTLEIQRTEQGDSAMYLCASSLQGAYEKLFFGSGTQLSVL.

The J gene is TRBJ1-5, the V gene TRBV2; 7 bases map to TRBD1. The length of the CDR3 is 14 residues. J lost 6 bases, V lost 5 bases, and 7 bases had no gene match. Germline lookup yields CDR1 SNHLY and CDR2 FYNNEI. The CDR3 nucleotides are TGTGCCAGCAGTAGAGAAGGGGGCCGTCAGCCCCAGCATTTT. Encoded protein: CASSREGGRQPQHF. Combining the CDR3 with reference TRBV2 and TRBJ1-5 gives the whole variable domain EPEVTQTPSHQVTQMGQEVILRCVPISNHLYFYWYRQILGQKVEFLVSFYNNEISEKSEIFDDQFSVERPDGSNFTLKIRSTKLEDSAMYFCASSREGGRQPQHFGDGTRLSIL.

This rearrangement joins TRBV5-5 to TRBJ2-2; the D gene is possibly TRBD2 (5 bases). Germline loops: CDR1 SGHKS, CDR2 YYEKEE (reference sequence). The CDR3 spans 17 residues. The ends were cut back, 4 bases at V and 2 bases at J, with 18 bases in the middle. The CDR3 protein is CASSRHSGDSNTGELFF. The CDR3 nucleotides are TGTGCCAGCAGCCGTCACTCCGGGGATTCAAACACCGGGGAGCTGTTTTTT. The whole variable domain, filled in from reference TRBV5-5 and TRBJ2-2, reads DAGVTQSPTHLIKTRGQQVTLRCSPISGHKSVSWYQQVLGQGPQFIFQYYEKEERGRGNFPDRFSARQFPNYSSELNVNALLLGDSALYLCASSRHSGDSNTGELFFGEGSRLTVL.

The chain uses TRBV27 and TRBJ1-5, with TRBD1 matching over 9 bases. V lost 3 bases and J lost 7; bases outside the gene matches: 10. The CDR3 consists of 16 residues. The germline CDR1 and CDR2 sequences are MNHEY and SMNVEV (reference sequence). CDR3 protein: CASSFPEHTGGQPQHF. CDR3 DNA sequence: TGTGCCAGCAGTTTCCCAGAGCACACAGGGGGCCAGCCCCAGCATTTT.

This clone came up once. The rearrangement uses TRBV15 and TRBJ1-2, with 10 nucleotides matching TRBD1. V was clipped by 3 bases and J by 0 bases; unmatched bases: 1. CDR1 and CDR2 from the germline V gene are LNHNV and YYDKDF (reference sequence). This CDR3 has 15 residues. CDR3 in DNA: TGTGCCACCAGCAGTGGGACAGGGGCTAACTATGGCTACACCTTC. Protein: CATSSGTGANYGYTF. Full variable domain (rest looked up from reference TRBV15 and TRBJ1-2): DAMVIQNPRYQVTQFGKPVTLSCSQTLNHNVMYWYQQKSSQAPKLLFHYYDKDFNNEADTPDNFQSRRPNTSFCFLDIRSPGLGDTAMYLCATSSGTGANYGYTFGSGTRLTVV.

For the CDR3, the DNA is TGTGCCAGTAGTATACGACAGGCATCCTTCGGCTACACCTTC. Its translation: CASSIRQASFGYTF. V usage is TRBV19 and J usage is TRBJ1-2, with a weak D call TRBD1 (6 bases). The length of the CDR3 is 14 residues. The V gene's germline CDR1 is LNHDA and CDR2 SQIVND (reference sequence). Trimming pared 2 bases from V and 8 bases from J, leaving 15 bases between.

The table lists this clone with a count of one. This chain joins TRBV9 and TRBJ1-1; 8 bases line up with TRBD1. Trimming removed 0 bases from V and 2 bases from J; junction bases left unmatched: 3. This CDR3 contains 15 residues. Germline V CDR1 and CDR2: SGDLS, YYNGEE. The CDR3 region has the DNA TGTGCCAGCAGCGTAGGGGACAGGCTTAACACTGAAGCTTTCTTT. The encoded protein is CASSVGDRLNTEAFF.

The CDR3, as DNA: TGTGCCAGCAGTACCGAAGGGGGTAGCAATCAGCCCCAGCATTTT. Translated, it gives CASSTEGGSNQPQHF. The chain is built from TRBV7-2 and TRBJ1-5; perhaps TRBD1 as D (6 bases). Germline lookup yields CDR1 SGHTA and CDR2 FQGNSA. The CDR3 runs 15 residues. V was shortened by 6 bases and J by 0 bases, with 12 bases between the two germline ends.

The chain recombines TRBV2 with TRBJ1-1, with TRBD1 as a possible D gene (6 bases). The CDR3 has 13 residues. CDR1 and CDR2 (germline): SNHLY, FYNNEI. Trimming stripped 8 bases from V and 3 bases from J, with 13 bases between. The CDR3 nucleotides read TGTGCCAGCTCCAGACAGGCCGACACTGAAGCTTTCTTT. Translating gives CASSRQADTEAFF.

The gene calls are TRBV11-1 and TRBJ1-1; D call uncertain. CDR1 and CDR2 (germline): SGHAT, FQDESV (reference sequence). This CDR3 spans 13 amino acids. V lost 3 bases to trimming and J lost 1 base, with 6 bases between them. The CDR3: CASSFRGNTEAFF. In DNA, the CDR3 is TGTGCCAGCAGCTTTAGAGGGAACACTGAAGCTTTCTTT.

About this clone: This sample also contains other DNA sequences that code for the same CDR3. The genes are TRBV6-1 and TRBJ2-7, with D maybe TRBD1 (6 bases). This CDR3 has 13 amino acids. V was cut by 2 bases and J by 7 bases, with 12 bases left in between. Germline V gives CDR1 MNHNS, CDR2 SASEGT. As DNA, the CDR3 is TGTGCCAGCAGTGAACGAGGGGGTAGGGAGCAGTACTTC. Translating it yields CASSERGGREQYF.

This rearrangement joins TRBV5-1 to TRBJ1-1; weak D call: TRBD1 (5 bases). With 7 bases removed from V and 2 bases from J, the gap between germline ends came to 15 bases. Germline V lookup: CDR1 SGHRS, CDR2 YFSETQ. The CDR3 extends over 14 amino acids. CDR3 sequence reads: CASFLGAANTEAFF. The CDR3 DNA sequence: TGCGCCAGCTTCCTTGGGGCAGCCAACACTGAAGCTTTCTTT. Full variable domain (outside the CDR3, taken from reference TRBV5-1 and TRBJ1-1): KAGVTQTPRYLIKTRGQQVTLSCSPISGHRSVSWYQQTPGQGLQFLFEYFSETQRNKGNFPGRFSGRQFSNSRSEMNVSTLELGDSALYLCASFLGAANTEAFFGQGTRLTVV.

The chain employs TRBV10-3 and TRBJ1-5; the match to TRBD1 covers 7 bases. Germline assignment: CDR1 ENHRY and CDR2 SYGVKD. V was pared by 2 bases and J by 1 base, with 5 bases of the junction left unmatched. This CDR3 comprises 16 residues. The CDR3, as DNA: TGTGCCATCAGTGAGATGAGGGGGCCGAGCAATCAGCCCCAGCATTTT. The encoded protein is CAISEMRGPSNQPQHF.

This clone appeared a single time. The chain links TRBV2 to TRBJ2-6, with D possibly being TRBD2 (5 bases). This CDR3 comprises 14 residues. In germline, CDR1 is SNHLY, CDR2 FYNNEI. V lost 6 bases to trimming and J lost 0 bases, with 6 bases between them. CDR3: CASRADSGANVLTF. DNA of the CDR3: TGTGCCAGCAGAGCGGACTCTGGGGCCAACGTCCTGACTTTC.

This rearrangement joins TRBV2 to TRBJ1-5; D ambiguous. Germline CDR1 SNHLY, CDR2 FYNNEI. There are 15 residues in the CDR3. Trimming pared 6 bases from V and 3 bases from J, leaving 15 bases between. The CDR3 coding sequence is TGTGCCAGCAGAGGCCCCCCGGGGTCCAATCAGCCCCAGCATTTT. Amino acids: CASRGPPGSNQPQHF. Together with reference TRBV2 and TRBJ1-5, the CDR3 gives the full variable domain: EPEVTQTPSHQVTQMGQEVILRCVPISNHLYFYWYRQILGQKVEFLVSFYNNEISEKSEIFDDQFSVERPDGSNFTLKIRSTKLEDSAMYFCASRGPPGSNQPQHFGDGTRLSIL.

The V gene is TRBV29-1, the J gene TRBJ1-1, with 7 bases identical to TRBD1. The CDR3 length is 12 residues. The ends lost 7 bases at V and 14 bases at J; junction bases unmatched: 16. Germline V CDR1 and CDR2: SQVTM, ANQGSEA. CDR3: CSATVDRDSLFF. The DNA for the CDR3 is TGCAGCGCCACGGTAGACCGGGACAGTCTGTTCTTT.

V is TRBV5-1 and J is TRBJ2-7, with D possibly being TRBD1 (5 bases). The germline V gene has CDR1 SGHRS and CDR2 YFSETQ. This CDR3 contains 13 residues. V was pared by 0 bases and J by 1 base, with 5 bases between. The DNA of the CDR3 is TGCGCCAGCAGCTTGGGACAGTCCTACGAGCAGTACTTC. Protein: CASSLGQSYEQYF.

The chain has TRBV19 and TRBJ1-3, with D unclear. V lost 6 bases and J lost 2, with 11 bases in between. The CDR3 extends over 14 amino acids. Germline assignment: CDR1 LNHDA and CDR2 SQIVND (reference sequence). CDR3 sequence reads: CASSQQYTGNTIYF. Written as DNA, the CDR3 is TGTGCCAGTAGCCAACAGTACACTGGAAACACCATATATTTT.

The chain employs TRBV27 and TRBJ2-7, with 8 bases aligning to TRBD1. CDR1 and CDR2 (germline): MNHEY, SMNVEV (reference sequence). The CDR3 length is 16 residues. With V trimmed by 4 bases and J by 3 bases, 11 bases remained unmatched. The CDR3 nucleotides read TGTGCCAGCAGTTCTGGGGACAGGTTGGGATACTACGAGCAGTACTTC. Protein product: CASSSGDRLGYYEQYF.